A selection of T cell receptor beta chains follows, all from one sample in a study of OX40 agonist ivuxolimab in advanced cancers. Only in-frame clones appear in the TCRdb table, and some are missing; sequencing was by immunoSEQ multiplex PCR. The sample yields some 82,000 clones, about 90% seen once. The sequences come from CD4+ or CD8+ T cells sorted from blood, collected in a trial of the OX40 agonist ivuxolimab. These receptors were taken from an adult with an advanced solid tumor such as melanoma, head and neck, liver or kidney cancer. CDR3s include the opening cysteine and the closing phenylalanine or tryptophan. The D gene is left open where the match is weak. Some rows have no size entry. The others give once, few or many, or a class for an expanded clone.

clone size: .; D gene: .; V gene: TRBV28; J gene: TRBJ1-2; CDR3 DNA: TGTGCCAGCGAGGAGCGGGGCGGCCCAACAACTTATGGCTACACCTTC; CDR3 protein: CASEERGGPTTYGYTF
clone size: .; D gene: .; V gene: TRBV7-8; J gene: TRBJ2-7; CDR3 DNA: TGTGCCAGCAGCTTGGACGGTTCGAGGTCCTACGAGCAGTACTTC; CDR3 protein: CASSLDGSRSYEQYF
clone size: .; D gene: TRBD1; V gene: TRBV29-1; J gene: TRBJ1-1; CDR3 DNA: TGCAGCGTTCAACCCGACCGGACAGGGGTAAGCGCTTTCTTT; CDR3 protein: CSVQPDRTGVSAFF
clone size: .; D gene: .; V gene: TRBV29-1; J gene: TRBJ2-3; CDR3 DNA: TGCAGCGTTGCCGGGAGTACTAGCACAGATACGCAGTATTTT; CDR3 protein: CSVAGSTSTDTQYF
clone size: .; D gene: .; V gene: TRBV28; J gene: TRBJ1-2; CDR3 DNA: TGTGCCAGCAGTTTATGGGGAGGGCACTATGGCTACACCTTC; CDR3 protein: CASSLWGGHYGYTF
clone size: .; D gene: TRBD1; V gene: TRBV7-3; J gene: TRBJ2-7; CDR3 DNA: TGTGCCAGCAGCTCCGACAGGGGCTACGAGCAGTACTTC; CDR3 protein: CASSSDRGYEQYF
clone size: .; D gene: TRBD1; V gene: TRBV5-1; J gene: TRBJ2-7; CDR3 DNA: TGCGCCAGCAGCGCTACAGGGGTCGGCGAGCAGTACTTC; CDR3 protein: CASSATGVGEQYF
clone size: few; D gene: .; V gene: TRBV5-1; J gene: TRBJ2-1; CDR3 DNA: TGCGCCAGCAGCTTGGCCGCTGCGGAGGCAGAGCAGTTCTTC; CDR3 protein: CASSLAAAEAEQFF
clone size: .; D gene: TRBD1; V gene: TRBV12-5; J gene: TRBJ1-2; CDR3 DNA: TGTGCTAGTGGTTCGGGACAGGCCTCAGGTGGCTACACCTTC; CDR3 protein: CASGSGQASGGYTF
clone size: .; D gene: TRBD1; V gene: TRBV11-3; J gene: TRBJ2-1; CDR3 DNA: TGTGCCAGCAGCTCACAGGGGCGGGCTAGCTGGGATGAGCAGTTCTTC; CDR3 protein: CASSSQGRASWDEQFF
clone size: .; D gene: .; V gene: TRBV27; J gene: TRBJ1-1; CDR3 DNA: TGTGCCAGCAGTCCGGGTGTATTAAACACTGAAGCTTTCTTT; CDR3 protein: CASSPGVLNTEAFF
clone size: .; D gene: .; V gene: TRBV19; J gene: TRBJ2-3; CDR3 DNA: TGTGCCAGTAGCTCTAGGGTGCCCACAGATACGCAGTATTTT; CDR3 protein: CASSSRVPTDTQYF
clone size: .; D gene: TRBD2; V gene: TRBV7-2; J gene: TRBJ2-3; CDR3 DNA: TGTGCCAGCAGCCCAGGACTAGCGGGATCAGATACGCAGTATTTT; CDR3 protein: CASSPGLAGSDTQYF
clone size: .; D gene: .; V gene: TRBV28; J gene: TRBJ2-7; CDR3 DNA: TGTGCCAGCCTGCGCAGGGATACTTACGAGCAGTACTTC; CDR3 protein: CASLRRDTYEQYF
clone size: once; D gene: .; V gene: TRBV14; J gene: TRBJ2-5; CDR3 DNA: TGTGCCAGCAGCCAACGGGGACGGGAGACCCAGTACTTC; CDR3 protein: CASSQRGRETQYF
clone size: .; D gene: .; V gene: TRBV5-1; J gene: TRBJ2-7; CDR3 DNA: TGCGCCAGCAGCTTGGGTATCGGGGCTTCCTACGAGCAGTACTTC; CDR3 protein: CASSLGIGASYEQYF
clone size: .; D gene: .; V gene: TRBV5-1; J gene: TRBJ2-5; CDR3 DNA: TGCGCCAGCAGCTTGGTAAGGGAAGAGACCCAGTACTTC; CDR3 protein: CASSLVREETQYF
clone size: .; D gene: TRBD1; V gene: TRBV11-2; J gene: TRBJ1-2; CDR3 DNA: TGTGCCAGCAGCTTAGGGGACAGGGCATACGGCTACACCTTC; CDR3 protein: CASSLGDRAYGYTF
clone size: .; D gene: .; V gene: TRBV18; J gene: TRBJ2-7; CDR3 DNA: TGTGCCAGCTCACAAAATACAGGGAACGGCGAGCAGTACTTC; CDR3 protein: CASSQNTGNGEQYF
clone size: .; D gene: TRBD1; V gene: TRBV6-6; J gene: TRBJ1-5; CDR3 DNA: TGTGCCAGCATGACAGGGGGTGGCAATCAGCCCCAGCATTTT; CDR3 protein: CASMTGGGNQPQHF
clone size: .; D gene: .; V gene: TRBV11-3; J gene: TRBJ2-5; CDR3 DNA: TGTGCCAGCAGCTTAGGGGGCCCCGACAGTTCGCAAGAGACCCAGTACTTC; CDR3 protein: CASSLGGPDSSQETQYF
clone size: few; D gene: TRBD2; V gene: TRBV18; J gene: TRBJ2-3; CDR3 DNA: TGTGCTACATGCGGGGGTGGCACAGATACGCAGTATTTT; CDR3 protein: CATCGGGTDTQYF
clone size: .; D gene: .; V gene: TRBV2; J gene: TRBJ2-1; CDR3 DNA: TGTGCCAGCGGGGGACAAAGGGCCTACAATGAGCAGTTCTTC; CDR3 protein: CASGGQRAYNEQFF
clone size: .; D gene: .; V gene: TRBV10-3; J gene: TRBJ2-1; CDR3 DNA: TGTGCCATCAGTGAGTCTTACCCCCGCCGCAATGAGCAGTTCTTC; CDR3 protein: CAISESYPRRNEQFF